The 15 T cell receptor beta chains presented below share a single source sample, sequenced in a study of persistence of HIV-infected CD4 T cells (TCRdb year 2020). The immunoSEQ hsTCRB assay version 4, run in survey mode, was used to sequence TCRbeta repertoires from genomic DNA. In its TCRdb copy, this immuneACCESS table keeps in-frame sequences only and misses some clones. Where compared with another copy, unresolved V genes explain less than half of these, and the others have no known cause. The sample includes about 7,500 clones, with less than 70% observed a single time. Of the sample, around a fifth is held by the ten largest clones. The antigens these receptors bind are not known. The treatment or condition label corresponds to: suppressive antiretroviral therapy. Cells were stimulated with lysates of CMV-infected fibroblasts at 9.5 to 10 ug/mL. Responding CD4+ T cells were sorted on the basis of upregulation of both CD40 ligand and CD69.

Source: CD4+ T cells sorted from PBMCs after approximately 18-hour stimulation, taken from a patient who received antiretroviral therapy. In light of the paper, this sample's cell subset or site label describes: CD40L+CD69+ CD4 T cells responding to CMV lysate. Receptor source: an adult man with HIV who was CMV-seropositive.

The chain links TRBV30 to TRBJ1-5, with 8 positions matching TRBD1. The trim removed 5 bases at V and 7 bases at J, leaving 7 bases unmatched. Germline CDR1 GTSNPN, CDR2 SVGIG (reference sequence). The CDR3 runs to 13 residues. The CDR3 loop is CAWGNRGRQPQHF. For the CDR3, the DNA is TGTGCCTGGGGGAACAGGGGGAGGCAGCCCCAGCATTTT.

The gene calls are TRBV7-8 and TRBJ2-3, with D maybe TRBD2 (6 bases). CDR3 length: 16 amino acids. V shed 5 bases and J shed 8 bases, with 23 bases lying between them. Germline lookup yields CDR1 SGHVS and CDR2 FQNEAQ. This CDR3 reads CASSPNYRREVVTQYF. For the CDR3, the DNA is TGTGCCAGCAGCCCAAACTACCGGAGGGAAGTGGTTACGCAGTATTTT.

The chain has TRBV19 and TRBJ2-1, with TRBD1 identical over 10 bases. CDR1 is LNHDA, CDR2 SQIVND, per germline (reference sequence). V shed 0 bases and J 7 bases; nucleotides not matched to a gene: 6. The CDR3 totals 16 residues. The DNA of the CDR3 is TGTGCCAGTAGTATAGATTACGGGACAGGGGCAAATGAGCAGTTCTTC. As protein: CASSIDYGTGANEQFF.

By sample share, this clone is medium-sized (0.01 to 0.1%). The V and J genes are TRBV3-1 (or the pseudogene TRBV3-2) and TRBJ2-1; tentatively, D is TRBD2 (6 bases). V was cut by 0 bases and J by 7 bases, with 16 bases left in between. The germline CDR1 and CDR2 sequences are LGHDT and YNNKEL (reference sequence). The CDR3 covers 16 residues. CDR3 loop: CASSQDRGRRGNEQFF. CDR3 bases: TGTGCCAGCAGCCAAGATCGCGGCAGGAGGGGAAATGAGCAGTTCTTC.

The chain joins TRBV5-1 to TRBJ1-2; 12 bases are a match to TRBD1. This CDR3 spans 15 amino acids. The ends lost 4 bases at V and 4 bases at J; junction bases unmatched: 5. The germline CDR1 and CDR2 sequences are SGHRS and YFSETQ. The DNA of the CDR3 is TGCGCCAGCAGCGGGACAGGGGGCCAAGGCTATGGCTACACCTTC. Protein product: CASSGTGGQGYGYTF.

The rearrangement uses TRBV2 and TRBJ1-1; D call uncertain. Trimming took off 7 bases at V and 10 bases at J, with 19 bases between the two ends. This CDR3 contains 13 residues. Germline CDR1 reads SNHLY; CDR2 reads FYNNEI. CDR3 in amino acids: CASISLPASRAFF. In DNA, the CDR3 is TGTGCCAGCATATCTCTTCCCGCATCCCGAGCTTTCTTT.

V gene TRBV29-1 combines with J gene TRBJ1-2; D is unresolved. Trimming pared 6 bases from V and 6 bases from J, leaving 14 bases between. Per germline, CDR1 SQVTM and CDR2 ANQGSEA. The length of the CDR3 is 12 residues. CDR3 nucleotide sequence: TGCAGCGTCGGGAGCCCAAGGGATGGCTACACCTTC. Its translation is CSVGSPRDGYTF.

The chain carries TRBV19 and TRBJ2-3; either TRBD1 or TRBD2 may supply D (5 bases each). The germline V gene encodes CDR1 LNHDA and CDR2 SQIVND (reference sequence). The CDR3 runs to 15 residues. Between the trimmed V and J ends, which lost 9 bases and 6 bases, there was a span of 22 bases. The CDR3 DNA reads TGTGCCAGCGCTAGGGGCCGAGGGATTTCGGATACGCAGTATTTT. Translated, it gives CASARGRGISDTQYF. Looking up the rest from reference TRBV19 and TRBJ2-3 gives the full variable domain: DGGITQSPKYLFRKEGQNVTLSCEQNLNHDAMYWYRQDPGQGLRLIYYSQIVNDFQKGDIAEGYSVSREKKESFPLTVTSAQKNPTAFYLCASARGRGISDTQYFGPGTRLTVL.

The rearrangement uses TRBV19 and TRBJ1-2; D gene uncertain. Germline assignment: CDR1 LNHDA and CDR2 SQIVND (reference sequence). Trimming pared 7 bases from V and 5 bases from J, leaving 11 bases between. This CDR3 region has 12 residues. The CDR3 DNA sequence: TGTGCCAGTAACGGAGGCAATTATGGCTACACCTTC. As protein: CASNGGNYGYTF.

The gene calls are TRBV19 and TRBJ1-2; 9 bases line up with TRBD1. The CDR3 has 14 residues. V lost 4 bases to trimming and J lost 4 bases; unmatched junction nucleotides: 4. Germline assignment: CDR1 LNHDA and CDR2 SQIVND (reference sequence). The CDR3 spells CASSTTGGGYGYTF. In DNA, the CDR3 is TGTGCCAGTAGTACCACAGGGGGCGGCTATGGCTACACCTTC.

This chain uses TRBV15 with TRBJ1-1; the match to TRBD1 covers 12 bases. V was clipped by 0 bases and J by 3 bases; unmatched bases: 2. The CDR3 has 16 residues. Germline assignment: CDR1 LNHNV and CDR2 YYDKDF (reference sequence). The CDR3 sequence: CATSREGQGADTEAFF. The CDR3 DNA reads TGTGCCACCAGCAGAGAGGGACAGGGGGCGGACACTGAAGCTTTCTTT.

This chain uses TRBV24-1 with TRBJ2-2; D gene unclear. Germline V lookup: CDR1 KGHDR, CDR2 SFDVKD. The CDR3 sequence is 13 residues long. The germline V and J ends were trimmed by 6 bases and 7 bases, with 11 bases remaining between them. In DNA form, the CDR3 reads TGTGCCACCAGTTATTCCAATCTCGGGGAGCTGTTTTTT. Residues: CATSYSNLGELFF.

V and J are TRBV10-3 and TRBJ2-2; weak D call: TRBD1 (5 bases). CDR3 length: 15 amino acids. CDR1 is ENHRY and CDR2 is SYGVKD in the germline V gene. V gave up 0 bases and J gave up 5 bases, with 10 bases separating them. In nucleotides, the CDR3 is TGTGCCATCAGTGAGTCTAAGGGGTGGACCGGGGAGCTGTTTTTT. This sequence encodes CAISESKGWTGELFF.

This clone was counted only a few times. V gene TRBV15 combines with J gene TRBJ1-2, with D possibly being TRBD1 (6 bases). The CDR3 spans 16 residues. Germline lookup yields CDR1 LNHNV and CDR2 YYDKDF (reference sequence). V was pared by 2 bases and J by 0 bases, with 13 bases between. The CDR3 here is CATSRLQGNANYGYTF. CDR3 coding DNA: TGTGCCACCAGCAGACTCCAGGGGAACGCTAACTATGGCTACACCTTC.

V usage is TRBV18 and J usage is TRBJ1-3; 10 nucleotides line up with TRBD1. The CDR3 extends over 14 amino acids. Germline CDR1 reads KGHSH; CDR2 reads LQKENI. The J segment lost 7 bases and the V segment lost 2 bases, leaving 2 bases of the junction unmatched. The CDR3 region is CASSPADRGNTIYF. As DNA, the CDR3 is TGTGCCAGCTCACCAGCGGACAGGGGGAACACCATATATTTT.